Listed below are T cell receptor beta chains from one sample, sequenced in a study of T cell responses to AZD1222 COVID-19 vaccine. This table comes from immunoSEQ multiplex PCR, and its TCRdb copy is limited to in-frame clones, with some not included. The table records about 130,000 clones, 88% of them present only once. Sequenced material: peripheral blood, taken 28 days after the second AZD1222 dose. The receptors originated from an adult who received the AZD1222 COVID-19 vaccine. Both conserved end residues are part of each CDR3. The D gene is left open where the match is weak. A row's size may be missing; if present it is once, few, many or a size class.

TRBV1	once	NA	16	TRBJ2-1	CTSSQDQQYSYNEQFF	TGCACCAGCAGCCAAGATCAACAGTACTCCTACAATGAGCAGTTCTTC
TRBV12-3/TRBV12-4	few	TRBD1	13	TRBJ1-2	CASSLDRANGYTF	TGTGCCAGCAGTTTGGACAGGGCGAATGGCTACACCTTC
TRBV6-5	NA	NA	13	TRBJ1-1	CASSYSKGTEAFF	TGTGCCAGCAGTTACTCCAAGGGGACTGAAGCTTTCTTT
TRBV27	once	NA	15	TRBJ2-3	CASSLRIYFTDTQYF	TGTGCCAGCAGTTTACGTATCTACTTCACAGATACGCAGTATTTT
TRBV18	NA	TRBD1	16	TRBJ1-1	CASSLTGTDGNTEAFF	TGTGCCAGCTCACTAACCGGGACAGACGGCAACACTGAAGCTTTCTTT
TRBV11-3	NA	TRBD1	15	TRBJ1-4	CASSPGTGGREKLFF	TGTGCCAGCAGCCCGGGGACAGGGGGTCGGGAAAAACTGTTTTTT
TRBV6-6	NA	TRBD2	16	TRBJ2-1	CASSRIQRGDDNEQFF	TGTGCCAGCAGTCGAATCCAGCGGGGGGACGACAATGAGCAGTTCTTC
TRBV20-1	NA	TRBD2	16	TRBJ2-7	CSASGTSGLSSYEQYF	TGCAGTGCTAGTGGGACTAGCGGCCTATCCTCCTACGAGCAGTACTTC
TRBV7-7	NA	TRBD1	16	TRBJ2-2	CASSSGQGAVTGELFF	TGTGCTAGCAGCTCCGGACAGGGGGCTGTGACCGGGGAGCTGTTTTTT
TRBV19	NA	TRBD1	16	TRBJ1-4	CASTPGQGALTEKLFF	TGTGCCAGTACCCCGGGACAGGGGGCGCTGACTGAAAAACTGTTTTTT
TRBV15	NA	TRBD1	16	TRBJ1-4	CATSAHRDRVNEKLFF	TGTGCCACCAGCGCCCACCGGGACAGAGTTAATGAAAAACTGTTTTTT
TRBV6-5	NA	TRBD2	15	TRBJ2-7	CASREGLVSSYEQYF	TGTGCCAGCAGGGAGGGACTAGTTAGCTCCTACGAGCAGTACTTC
TRBV2	NA	NA	15	TRBJ2-7	CASSEYQDSSYEQYF	TGTGCCAGCAGTGAATATCAGGACAGCTCCTACGAGCAGTACTTC
TRBV3-1/TRBV3-2	NA	NA	15	TRBJ2-3	CASSQVTGGSDTQYF	TGTGCCAGCAGCCAAGTAACAGGAGGGTCAGATACGCAGTATTTT
TRBV16	NA	NA	15	TRBJ1-4	CASSQSFYLGEKLFF	TGTGCCAGCAGCCAATCGTTCTACTTAGGGGAAAAACTGTTTTTT
TRBV7-9	NA	NA	12	TRBJ1-1	CASSSRHGEAFF	TGTGCCAGCAGTTCCCGACACGGCGAGGCTTTCTTT
TRBV15	NA	NA	12	TRBJ2-2	CATSRDSRELFF	TGTGCCACCAGCAGAGATTCGAGAGAGCTGTTTTTT
TRBV9	NA	NA	15	TRBJ1-1	CASSVVGIMNTEAFF	TGTGCCAGCAGCGTAGTGGGTATCATGAACACTGAAGCTTTCTTT
TRBV27	few	NA	14	TRBJ1-2	CASSRARADYGYTF	TGTGCCAGCAGCCGCGCACGGGCAGACTATGGCTACACCTTC
TRBV5-1	NA	NA	15	TRBJ2-3	CASSLVLPSTDTQYF	TGCGCCAGCAGCTTGGTACTACCCAGCACAGATACGCAGTATTTT
TRBV9	NA	TRBD2	13	TRBJ2-1	CASSVRGTHEQFF	TGTGCCAGCAGCGTGCGGGGGACCCATGAGCAGTTCTTC
TRBV11-2	few	TRBD2	15	TRBJ2-1	CASSLGTSGTNEQFF	TGTGCCAGCAGCCTAGGGACTAGCGGGACCAATGAGCAGTTCTTC
TRBV19	once	TRBD2	16	TRBJ2-1	CASSTAWTSGSDEQFF	TGTGCCAGTAGTACCGCCTGGACTAGCGGGAGTGATGAGCAGTTCTTC
TRBV11-2	once	NA	12	TRBJ2-1	CASSQSHNEQFF	TGTGCCAGCAGCCAGTCCCACAATGAGCAGTTCTTC
TRBV6-4	few	TRBD1	15	TRBJ1-6	CASSERDSYNSPLHF	TGTGCCAGCAGTGAAAGGGACAGCTATAATTCACCCCTCCACTTT
TRBV6-2/TRBV6-3	once	TRBD1	15	TRBJ2-3	CASSYATGNWDTQYF	TGTGCCAGCAGTTACGCGACAGGGAATTGGGATACGCAGTATTTT
TRBV18	NA	TRBD1	14	TRBJ1-5	CASSQTGADQPQHF	TGTGCCAGCTCACAAACAGGGGCCGATCAGCCCCAGCATTTT
TRBV19	NA	NA	17	TRBJ1-3	CASSIPIGRPTGNTIYF	TGTGCCAGTAGTATTCCTATTGGGCGCCCCACTGGAAACACCATATATTTT
TRBV28	NA	NA	15	TRBJ2-1	CASSGPGGSYNEQFF	TGTGCCAGCAGTGGCCCTGGGGGCTCCTACAATGAGCAGTTCTTC
TRBV29-1	NA	TRBD1	12	TRBJ1-2	CSVEGTGQGYTF	TGCAGCGTTGAAGGGACAGGGCAGGGCTACACCTTC
TRBV10-1	once	NA	12	TRBJ2-7	CAMVAFRVEQYF	TGCGCCATGGTCGCCTTCAGGGTCGAGCAGTACTTC
TRBV6-5	NA	NA	12	TRBJ2-3	CASKEEGDTQYF	TGTGCCAGCAAAGAGGAAGGAGATACGCAGTATTTT
TRBV27	NA	NA	13	TRBJ2-5	CASSRGVLETQYF	TGTGCCAGCAGCCGCGGCGTCCTGGAGACCCAGTACTTC
TRBV30	NA	TRBD1	14	TRBJ1-1	CAFHPGQGNTEAFF	TGTGCCTTCCACCCGGGACAGGGAAACACTGAAGCTTTCTTT
TRBV7-2	NA	NA	12	TRBJ1-2	CASSLVRDGYTF	TGTGCCAGCAGCTTAGTAAGGGATGGCTACACCTTC
TRBV28	once	NA	17	TRBJ1-5	CASSFGPPGSLNQPQHF	TGTGCCAGCAGTTTTGGCCCCCCGGGGTCACTTAATCAGCCCCAGCATTTT
TRBV19	NA	TRBD2	16	TRBJ2-5	CASSIGLADLQETQYF	TGTGCCAGTAGTATTGGACTAGCGGATTTACAAGAGACCCAGTACTTC
TRBV5-1	NA	TRBD1	14	TRBJ2-2	CASSRDRATGELFF	TGCGCCAGCAGCCGGGACAGGGCCACCGGGGAGCTGTTTTTT
TRBV30	NA	NA	14	TRBJ1-1	CAWRDSPAGSEAFF	TGTGCCTGGAGGGACAGCCCCGCGGGAAGTGAAGCTTTCTTT
TRBV27	NA	NA	12	TRBJ1-2	CASSTGKDGYTF	TGTGCCAGCAGTACAGGGAAGGACGGCTACACCTTC
TRBV19	NA	NA	15	TRBJ2-2	CASSSGQFVAGELFF	TGTGCCAGTAGTAGCGGACAGTTCGTGGCCGGGGAGCTGTTTTTT
TRBV3-1/TRBV3-2	NA	NA	11	TRBJ1-1	CASSQGSSAFF	TGTGCCAGCAGCCAAGGTTCATCAGCTTTCTTT
TRBV5-4	NA	NA	13	TRBJ2-7	CASSFKLASEQYF	TGTGCCAGCAGCTTTAAACTAGCTTCCGAGCAGTACTTC
TRBV10-1	NA	NA	11	TRBJ1-1	CASRSNTEAFF	TGCGCCAGCAGAAGCAACACTGAAGCTTTCTTT
TRBV3-1/TRBV3-2	few	TRBD2	16	TRBJ2-1	CASSQGGLAGHNEQFF	TGTGCCAGCAGCCAAGGGGGACTAGCGGGCCACAATGAGCAGTTCTTC
TRBV19	NA	TRBD1	17	TRBJ1-2	CASSSSRDRGRDYGYTF	TGTGCCAGTAGTTCATCCCGGGACAGGGGGCGAGACTATGGCTACACCTTC
TRBV27	NA	NA	15	TRBJ2-2	CASSLSGGWTGELFF	TGTGCCAGCAGTTTATCTGGGGGATGGACCGGGGAGCTGTTTTTT
TRBV5-1	NA	NA	14	TRBJ1-1	CASSLGSPAIEAFF	TGCGCCAGCAGCTTGGGGAGTCCGGCAATTGAAGCTTTCTTT
TRBV19	NA	TRBD1	15	TRBJ1-6	CASTRRGPGDSPLHF	TGTGCCAGTACGCGCAGGGGGCCGGGGGATTCACCCCTCCACTTT
TRBV10-3	NA	TRBD1	17	TRBJ1-5	CAIRAGTGVYSNQPQHF	TGTGCCATCAGAGCCGGGACAGGCGTTTATAGCAATCAGCCCCAGCATTTT
TRBV20-1	NA	NA	11	TRBJ2-3	CSAPWGDTQYF	TGCAGTGCCCCATGGGGAGATACGCAGTATTTT
TRBV20-1	once	NA	11	TRBJ2-3	CSASRTDTQYF	TGCAGTGCTAGTCGGACAGATACGCAGTATTTT
TRBV30	NA	TRBD1	14	TRBJ1-2	CAWSVTGGISGYTF	TGTGCCTGGAGTGTGACAGGGGGCATTTCTGGCTACACCTTC